The following is a T cell receptor beta chain sequence with its context. Its antigen remains unidentified. Qualities for individual bases were not recorded, and no much larger clone is one base off. The run used an Illumina NovaSeq 6000. TCR cDNA was made using 5'RACE template switching, a step that added a universal primer site and unique molecular identifiers. Priming for cDNA synthesis came from both the TCR alpha and TCR beta constant segments. Library amplification involved two PCR steps, and the second step added sample barcodes and sequencing adapters. Sequencing of libraries was done on Illumina HiSeq 2500 (2x100 bp) or NovaSeq (2x150 bp). The original methods were these. Reads were demultiplexed and collapsed into UMI consensus sequences with MIGEC, and V(D)J alignment was performed with MiXCR. Clonotypes responding to the vaccine were identified with edgeR on replicate PBMC samples, with the criteria of FDR below 0.01 and a log2 fold change above 5 up to day 15. Each bulk clonotype was labeled CD4 or CD8 based on which sequenced repertoire, CD4 or CD8, contained the clonotype at higher abundance. The public reads were reprocessed in TCRdb via fastp at Q25 and MiXCR, keeping in-frame beta chains. Each CDR3 protein appears once, grouped with its most common genes and DNA. The authors' filters were not applied to this entry. The sample contains approximately 120,000 distinct CDR3 sequences, 8.9% of them found a single time. The ten largest clones add up to almost 40% of the sample.

This specimen belongs to a study of T cells after yellow fever vaccination (dated by TCRdb to between 2017 and 2020). Study-wide context: The SMART-Seq v4 Ultra Low Input RNA kit was used to prepare libraries from fractions with low cell numbers. To track T-cell clones before and after primary and booster YFV17D yellow fever vaccination, bulk TCR alpha and beta repertoires were sequenced longitudinally. Two healthy male donors, one aged 18 to 30 and one aged 30 to 40 years, made up the cohort. Blood was collected at multiple timepoints before and after primary and secondary immunization, and bulk PBMC replicates and cell subsets were isolated.

Study-level results and caveats: Only a couple of donors were included in the study, so the extent to which the findings can be generalized is limited. Computational filtering was needed because FACS-sorted repertoires could contain abundant contaminating clonotypes from the bulk population. Most clones expanded after primary vaccination were re-detected after the booster (approximately 96% of CD4 and more than 70% of CD8), suggesting broad memory maintenance. A small fraction of clonotypes appeared in both the CD4 and CD8 compartments, likely as a result of convergent recombination. The secondary T-cell response was weaker than the primary response but faster, peaking on day 5 instead of day 15.

Counted from cysteine to phenylalanine, this CDR3 has 15 amino acids. CDR3 DNA only is kept here, 45 bases in frame from base 1. CDR1 and CDR2, per the germline V gene, are MGHRA and YSYEKL. Trimming removed 3 bases from V and 4 bases from J, leaving 13 bases between the germline ends. Reading the label with the study, this specimen's treatment or condition is: live attenuated yellow fever vaccine strain. A standard Ficoll-Paque protocol was used to isolate PBMCs from peripheral blood. Dynabeads CD4 and CD8 positive selection kits were used to isolate CD4 and CD8 T-cell fractions. TriZol was used to extract RNA from bulk PBMCs, from CD4 and CD8 fractions, and from dextramer-positive and dextramer-negative fractions.

The sequence joins TRBV4-1 to TRBJ2-1; the D gene remains uncertain. The specimen comprised CD8+ T cells sorted from PBMCs, sampled on the day of the yellow fever booster vaccination. The sequence was collected from a man younger than 35 who received the YFV17D yellow fever vaccine. The sequenced DNA is TGCGCCAGCAGCCAGGGCAGGTGGGAATACAATGAGCAGTTCTTC. Its amino acids are CASSQGRWEYNEQFF.